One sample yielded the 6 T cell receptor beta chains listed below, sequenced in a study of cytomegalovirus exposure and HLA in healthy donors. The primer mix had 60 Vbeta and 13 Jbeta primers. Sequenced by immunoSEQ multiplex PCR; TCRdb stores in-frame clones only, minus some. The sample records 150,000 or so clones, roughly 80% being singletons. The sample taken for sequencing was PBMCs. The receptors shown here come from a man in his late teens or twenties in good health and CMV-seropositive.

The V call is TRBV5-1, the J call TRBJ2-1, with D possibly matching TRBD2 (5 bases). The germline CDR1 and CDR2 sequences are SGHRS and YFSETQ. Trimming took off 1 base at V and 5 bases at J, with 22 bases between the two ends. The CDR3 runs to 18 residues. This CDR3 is CASSLRELGAARNNEQFF. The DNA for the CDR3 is TGCGCCAGCAGCTTGAGGGAGTTGGGAGCTGCGCGGAACAATGAGCAGTTCTTC.

In nucleotides, the CDR3 is TGTGCCAGCAGCGGCCCGGGACAGGTGGATGGAAACACCATATATTTT. It is translated as CASSGPGQVDGNTIYF. V is TRBV9 and J is TRBJ1-3; 8 bases fit TRBD1. Trimming took 3 bases from V and 3 from J; bases not matched to a gene: 8. Germline V gene lookup returns CDR1 SGDLS and CDR2 YYNGEE. The CDR3 is 16 amino acids.

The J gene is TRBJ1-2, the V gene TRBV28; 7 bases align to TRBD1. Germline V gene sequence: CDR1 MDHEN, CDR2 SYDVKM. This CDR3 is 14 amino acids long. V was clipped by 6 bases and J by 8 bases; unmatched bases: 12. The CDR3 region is CASSPGQPQGGYTF. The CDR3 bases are TGTGCCAGCAGCCCGGGACAGCCTCAGGGGGGCTACACCTTC.

CDR3 in DNA: TGTGCCAGCAGTGAAGGTCTAGCGGGGATTTACGAGCAGTACTTC. Encoded protein: CASSEGLAGIYEQYF. The rearrangement uses TRBV2 and TRBJ2-7; 9 bases fit TRBD2. V lost 1 base and J lost 4; bases outside the gene matches: 5. Germline loops: CDR1 SNHLY, CDR2 FYNNEI. This CDR3 comprises 15 residues.

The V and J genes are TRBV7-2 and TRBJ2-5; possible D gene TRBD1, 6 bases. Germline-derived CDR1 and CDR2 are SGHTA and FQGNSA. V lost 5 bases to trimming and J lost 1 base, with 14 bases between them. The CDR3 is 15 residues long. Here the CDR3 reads CASSLKRTVQETQYF. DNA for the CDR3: TGTGCCAGCAGCCTAAAAAGGACAGTCCAAGAGACCCAGTACTTC. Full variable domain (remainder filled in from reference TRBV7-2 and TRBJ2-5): GAGVSQSPSNKVTEKGKDVELRCDPISGHTALYWYRQSLGQGLEFLIYFQGNSAPDKSGLPSDRFSAERTGGSVSTLTIQRTQQEDSAVYLCASSLKRTVQETQYFGPGTRLLVL.

The CDR3 bases are TGCGCCAGCAGCCGAGGACAGGGGACTGGAGGTCAAGAGACCCAGTACTTC. Translated, it gives CASSRGQGTGGQETQYF. The V call is TRBV5-1, the J call TRBJ2-5, with TRBD1 identical over 9 bases. Germline CDR1 is SGHRS and CDR2 is YFSETQ. The CDR3 is 17 amino acids. The trim removed 4 bases at V and 2 bases at J, leaving 12 bases unmatched.